This entry is about one T cell receptor beta chain. The data belong to a study of T-cell reconstitution after alpha-beta-depleted transplantation in children. Researchers prepared the TCRbeta library using unique molecular identifiers, the study reports. MiXCR was run by TCRdb on the PCR reads, yielding one entry per CDR3 protein. Among some 550,000 distinct CDR3 sequences, around 23% were seen once, and the ten largest hold roughly 14%. The CDR3 sequence is 12 residues long. Germline CDR1 DFQATT, CDR2 SNEGSKA (reference sequence). Trimming removed 6 bases from V and 3 bases from J, with 11 bases in between.

The sample was PBMCs, mostly from graft donor cells, taken 360 days after TCRalphabeta/CD19-depleted stem cell transplant. The clonotype was recovered from a boy under two years old who had a stem cell transplant for acute myeloid leukemia, so the T cells may come from the graft donor. The chain combines TRBV20-1 with TRBJ2-5; D ambiguous. The CDR3 DNA sequence: TGCAGTGCCCAGGTAGCCGAAGAGACCCAGTACTTC. Its protein is CSAQVAEETQYF.